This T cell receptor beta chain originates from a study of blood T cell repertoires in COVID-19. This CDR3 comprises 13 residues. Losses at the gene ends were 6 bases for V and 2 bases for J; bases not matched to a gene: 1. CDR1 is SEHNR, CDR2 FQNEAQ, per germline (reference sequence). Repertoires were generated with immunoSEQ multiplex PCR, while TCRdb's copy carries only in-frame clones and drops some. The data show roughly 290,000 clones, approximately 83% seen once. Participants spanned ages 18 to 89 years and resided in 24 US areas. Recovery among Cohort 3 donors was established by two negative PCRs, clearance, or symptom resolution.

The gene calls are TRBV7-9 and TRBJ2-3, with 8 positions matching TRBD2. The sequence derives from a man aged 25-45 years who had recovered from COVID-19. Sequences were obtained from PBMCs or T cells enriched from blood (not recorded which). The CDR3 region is CASRRGDTDTQYF. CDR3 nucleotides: TGTGCCAGCAGGCGGGGGGACACAGATACGCAGTATTTT. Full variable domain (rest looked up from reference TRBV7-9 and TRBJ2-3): DTGVSQNPRHKITKRGQNVTFRCDPISEHNRLYWYRQTLGQGPEFLTYFQNEAQLEKSRLLSDRFSAERPKGSFSTLEIQRTEQGDSAMYLCASRRGDTDTQYFGPGTRLTVL.